These 16 T cell receptor beta chains were sequenced from one sample in a study of blood T cell repertoires in COVID-19 (dated by TCRdb to the early 2020s). Libraries were built with the immunoSEQ multiplex PCR assay. In TCRdb, the immuneACCESS table is reduced to in-frame sequences with V and J assigned. These tables do not hold every clone; where another copy was compared, an unresolved V gene accounts for under half, and the others remain unexplained. The sample has some 40,000 clones on record, approximately 92% of them singletons. Of the sample, 4.5% to 7% is held by the ten largest clones. The specimen sequenced was peripheral blood. All receptors derive from an elderly woman with acute or convalescent COVID-19.

The chain uses TRBV5-6 and TRBJ2-3; TRBD1 might be the D (5 bases). The length of the CDR3 is 17 residues. Germline loops: CDR1 SGHDT, CDR2 YYEEEE. The V gene lost 0 bases and the J gene lost 2 bases, with 16 bases spanning the gap. The CDR3 DNA follows: TGTGCCAGCAGCTTGGTAGTCACAGGTGGGGCCACAGATACGCAGTATTTT. Translated, it gives CASSLVVTGGATDTQYF. Combining the CDR3 with reference TRBV5-6 and TRBJ2-3 gives the whole variable domain DAGVTQSPTHLIKTRGQQVTLRCSPKSGHDTVSWYQQALGQGPQFIFQYYEEEERQRGNFPDRFSGHQFPNYSSELNVNALLLGDSALYLCASSLVVTGGATDTQYFGPGTRLTVL.

The chain joins TRBV21-1 to TRBJ1-4; TRBD1, the table's D call, lacks a check against the DNA. TRBV21-1 represents a pseudogene. The CDR3 spans 18 residues. The CDR3 sequence: CASSKALSHRGTNEKLFF. The CDR3 DNA reads as TGTGCCAGCAGCAAAGCGCTTTCCCACAGGGGTACTAATGAAAAACTGTTTTTT.

This clone was observed a single time. A read error may produce the germline difference seen at one junction end. The rearrangement links TRBV7-7 to TRBJ2-7; 8 bases line up with TRBD1. There are 14 residues in the CDR3. The germline gives CDR1 SSHAT, CDR2 FNYEAQ (reference sequence). CDR3 nucleotide sequence: TGTGCTAGCAGCTTAATGCAGGGGGCAGGCGAGCAGTACTTC. This gives the protein CASSLMQGAGEQYF. Drawing the rest from reference TRBV7-7 and TRBJ2-7, the complete variable domain is GAGVSQSPRYKVTKRGQDVTLRCDPISSHATLYWYQQALGQGPEFLTYFNYEAQPDKSGLPSDRFSAERPEGSISTLTIQRTEQRDSAMYRCASSLMQGAGEQYFGPGTRLTVT.

J is TRBJ2-7 and V is TRBV7-2; no definite D call. Germline assignment: CDR1 SGHTA and CDR2 FQGNSA. The CDR3 covers 15 residues. Trimming took off 1 base at V and 0 bases at J, with 10 bases between the two ends. Here the CDR3 DNA reads TGTGCCAGCAGCTTAGTCCTGGGCAGCTCCTACGAGCAGTACTTC. The encoded protein is CASSLVLGSSYEQYF.

The table lists this clone with a count of one. The CDR3 here is CASSYSPGQGAGYNEQFF. In DNA form, the CDR3 reads TGTGCCAGCAGTTACTCACCCGGTCAGGGGGCGGGATACAATGAGCAGTTCTTC. This chain uses TRBV6-2 or TRBV6-3 with TRBJ2-1; TRBD1 agrees at 8 bases. This CDR3 is 18 amino acids long. V shed 0 bases, J shed 4 bases, and the junction held 11 bases outside the gene matches. Germline CDR1 reads MNHEY; CDR2 reads SVGEGT.

This clone has more than one count but fewer than ten. This sequence joins TRBV9 and TRBJ1-4; 8 bases are a match to TRBD1. Germline loops: CDR1 SGDLS, CDR2 YYNGEE. Unmatched junction bases numbered 9, after V lost 3 bases and J lost 2 bases. This CDR3 contains 17 residues. The CDR3 nucleotides read TGTGCCAGCAGCGGCGGACAGGGAGGTATGACTAATGAAAAACTGTTTTTT. It codes for CASSGGQGGMTNEKLFF.

The rearrangement uses TRBV19 and TRBJ1-1; perhaps TRBD1 as D (6 bases). Germline V gene sequence: CDR1 LNHDA, CDR2 SQIVND (reference sequence). CDR3 length: 13 amino acids. V was trimmed by 4 bases and J by 1 base, leaving 7 bases between them. CDR3 sequence (DNA): TGTGCCAGTAGTAGGACAGAGAACACTGAAGCTTTCTTT. It is translated as CASSRTENTEAFF.

The chain uses TRBV5-1 and TRBJ2-5; a possible D gene is TRBD1 (5 bases). Trimming left V 1 base short and J 3 bases short, with 16 bases between. CDR3 length equals 16 residues. Germline CDR1 is SGHRS and CDR2 is YFSETQ. CDR3 sequence reads: CASSLSRTRPEETQYF. Here the CDR3 DNA reads TGCGCCAGCAGCTTGTCACGGACACGGCCAGAAGAGACCCAGTACTTC.

The chain links TRBV5-1 to TRBJ1-2; TRBD1 matches at 9 bases. Germline assignment: CDR1 SGHRS and CDR2 YFSETQ. The CDR3 covers 15 residues. V was pared by 5 bases and J by 3 bases, with 8 bases of the junction left unmatched. The CDR3 DNA follows: TGCGCCAGCAGAGAGGACACAGGGGGCGACTATGGCTACACCTTC. It specifies CASREDTGGDYGYTF.

This clone was picked up one time. The chain combines TRBV19 with TRBJ1-2; D perhaps matches TRBD1 (6 bases). Germline CDR1 and CDR2: LNHDA and SQIVND (reference sequence). V was clipped by 8 bases and J by 0 bases, with 10 bases between them. There are 13 residues in the CDR3. DNA for the CDR3: TGTGCCAGTCAGACAGGACCTAACTATGGCTACACCTTC. It is translated as CASQTGPNYGYTF.

V is TRBV19 and J is TRBJ1-2, with a weak D call TRBD1 (6 bases). This CDR3 region has 12 residues. The V gene's germline CDR1 is LNHDA and CDR2 SQIVND (reference sequence). Trimming cost V 5 bases and J 10 bases, with 14 bases left between them. CDR3 in DNA: TGTGCCAGTAGTTCGGGACAAGGAGACTACACCTTC. This sequence encodes CASSSGQGDYTF.

V and J are TRBV4-2 and TRBJ2-1, with 9 nucleotides matching TRBD2. Germline trimming cut 3 bases from V and 2 bases from J; bases unmatched to any gene: 8. Germline CDR1 is LGHNA and CDR2 is YNFKEQ. The CDR3 has 17 amino acids. CDR3 in DNA: TGTGCCAGCAGCCACCTCGGGACTAGCCCTACCTACAATGAGCAGTTCTTC. It specifies CASSHLGTSPTYNEQFF.

Comment on this clone: Other DNA sequences in this specimen translate into the identical CDR3. V is TRBV19 and J is TRBJ1-1; D is unclear. Germline loops: CDR1 LNHDA, CDR2 SQIVND (reference sequence). V was cut by 6 bases and J by 3 bases, with 14 bases left in between. This CDR3 comprises 14 residues. In nucleotides, the CDR3 is TGTGCCAGTAGCCCCCGTGCGCGTGACACTGAAGCTTTCTTT. It specifies CASSPRARDTEAFF.

The chain recombines TRBV5-1 with TRBJ2-1; 10 nucleotides match TRBD2. Germline V lookup: CDR1 SGHRS, CDR2 YFSETQ. The CDR3 length is 16 residues. V dropped 0 bases and J dropped 9; count of bases not matched to a gene: 9. CDR3 DNA: TGCGCCAGCAGCTTGGGCCTAGCGGGGGCATACGGTGAGCAGTTCTTC. It specifies CASSLGLAGAYGEQFF. The full variable domain, in which reference TRBV5-1 and TRBJ2-1 provide the parts outside the CDR3, is KAGVTQTPRYLIKTRGQQVTLSCSPISGHRSVSWYQQTPGQGLQFLFEYFSETQRNKGNFPGRFSGRQFSNSRSEMNVSTLELGDSALYLCASSLGLAGAYGEQFFGPGTRLTVL.

The chain uses TRBV9 and TRBJ1-3; no clear D. This CDR3 contains 14 residues. Deletions cut 3 bases from V and 4 bases from J, with 11 bases between. Per germline, CDR1 SGDLS and CDR2 YYNGEE. DNA for the CDR3: TGTGCCAGCAGCGCGATCGACAACGGAAACACCATATATTTT. Translation gives CASSAIDNGNTIYF.

CDR3 sequence reads: CASSIARGGYEQYF. Written as DNA, the CDR3 is TGTGCCAGTAGTATCGCCAGGGGAGGGTACGAGCAGTACTTC. This chain links TRBV19 with TRBJ2-7; tentatively, D is TRBD2 (7 bases). V lost 3 bases, J lost 4 bases, and 13 bases lay in between. CDR1 is LNHDA and CDR2 is SQIVND in the germline V gene (reference sequence). The CDR3 runs to 14 residues. Supplemented by reference TRBV19 and TRBJ2-7, the full variable domain reads DGGITQSPKYLFRKEGQNVTLSCEQNLNHDAMYWYRQDPGQGLRLIYYSQIVNDFQKGDIAEGYSVSREKKESFPLTVTSAQKNPTAFYLCASSIARGGYEQYFGPGTRLTVT.